Listed here is a single TCR beta chain. Its antigen specificity is not known. The input lacks base qualities; no much larger clone sits a single base away. These data originate in a study of CD8 T cells in Susac syndrome (dated by TCRdb to about 2019). General notes on the study: Of the Susac syndrome patients who were sequenced, roughly eight were in clinical remission while 5 or 6 had clinically active disease. At blood withdrawal, Susac syndrome patients were either therapy-naive, taking corticosteroids (in some cases with IVIg as well), or taking IVIg alone. The study used repertoire sequencing to test whether antigen drove CD8+ T cell activation and differentiation in Susac syndrome.

Peripheral blood CD8+ and CD4+ T cells from healthy donors, Susac syndrome patients and multiple sclerosis patients were profiled by high-throughput TCR beta sequencing. The Susac syndrome patients fulfilled recently defined diagnostic criteria for either definite or probable disease. CD8+ TEMRA cells were enriched by FACS, while bulk CD8+ and CD4+ T cells were purified by magnetic negative isolation. Blood was drawn into EDTA tubes, processed within 24 hours, and PBMCs were isolated by density gradient centrifugation. PBMCs intended for TCR sequencing were cryopreserved in liquid nitrogen and thawed later in a water bath at 37 degrees C. The sorted or isolated CD4+, CD8+ and CD8+ TEMRA cells reached a purity of at least 90%. RNA was extracted using the RNeasy kit, and about 0.5 to 1 microgram was reverse transcribed with random hexamers. TCR beta CDR3 regions were amplified with the immunoSEQ multiplex PCR assay covering 54 Vbeta and 13 Jbeta segments. PCR amplification bias was corrected using a synthetic template baseline for primer optimization and computational correction. The authors' pipeline ran thus. Only productive sequences were kept, with reads annotated to V, D and J genes according to IMGT and analyzed in immunoSEQ Analyzer. Clonality was calculated as one minus the Shannon entropy normalized by log2 of the number of productive unique sequences. For each patient and control, public and private clones were evaluated among the 100 most prevalent clones. A clone was defined as Susac-specific if it was absent from the healthy and MS cohorts, from roughly 1,000 published viral clones and from other ImmuneACCESS disease sequences. The public reads were reprocessed in TCRdb via fastp at Q25 and MiXCR, keeping in-frame beta chains. Entries are consolidated by CDR3 protein sequence, retaining the most common genes and DNA. Clone size and V and J calls follow TCRdb, not the original study. The sample table lists approximately 150,000 distinct CDR3 sequences, around 95% of them with a count of one. About 0.08% of the sample is taken by the ten largest.

The paper as a whole reports these results and caveats: The study acknowledged that relatively few individuals were included in the TCR sequencing and HLA analysis. No clonal expansion was detected in the CD4+ T cell repertoire of Susac syndrome patients.

The germline V gene (reference sequence) specifies DFQATT as CDR1 and SNEGSKA as CDR2. The V and J ends are trimmed by 3 bases and 6 bases, leaving 15 bases between them. Including cysteine and phenylalanine, the CDR3 has 14 amino acids. Here the CDR3 DNA is all that survives: 42 bases in frame from base 1. Material: CD4+ T cells from PBMCs. The sequence joins TRBV20-1 to TRBJ2-1; the D region possibly corresponds to TRBD2 (8 bases align). The sequence was obtained from a human donor with Susac syndrome. The DNA reads as follows: TGCAGTGCTAGTGACGGGAGGGGGCCCAATGAGCAGTTCTTC. Translated, it gives CSASDGRGPNEQFF.